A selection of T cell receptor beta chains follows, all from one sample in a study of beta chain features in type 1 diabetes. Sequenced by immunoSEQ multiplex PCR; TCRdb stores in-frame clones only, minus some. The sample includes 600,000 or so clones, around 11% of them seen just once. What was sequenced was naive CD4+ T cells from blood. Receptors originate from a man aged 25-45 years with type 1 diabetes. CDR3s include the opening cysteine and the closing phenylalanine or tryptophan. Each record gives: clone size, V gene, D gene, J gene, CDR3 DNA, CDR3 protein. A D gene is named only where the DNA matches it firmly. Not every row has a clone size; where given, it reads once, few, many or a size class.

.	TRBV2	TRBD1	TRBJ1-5	TGTGCCAGCAGTCGACAGGGGGTAAGCAATCAGCCCCAGCATTTT	CASSRQGVSNQPQHF
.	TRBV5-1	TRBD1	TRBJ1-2	TGCGCCAGCAGCCCGGGACAGAATAACTATGGCTACACCTTC	CASSPGQNNYGYTF
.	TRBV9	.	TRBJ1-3	TGTGCCAGCAGCGTAGATGGTAACTCTGGAAACACCATATATTTT	CASSVDGNSGNTIYF
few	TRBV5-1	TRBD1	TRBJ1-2	TGCGCCAGCAGCTTGGCGGACAGGGGGAACGGCTACACCTTC	CASSLADRGNGYTF
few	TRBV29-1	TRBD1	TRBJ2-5	TGCAGCGTTGAGGACAGGGGGCCAGAAGAGCAGTACTTC	CSVEDRGPEEQYF
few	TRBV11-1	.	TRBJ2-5	TGTGCCAGCAGCTTCAGGGGCTGGGAGACCCAGTACTTC	CASSFRGWETQYF
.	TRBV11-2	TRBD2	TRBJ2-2	TGTGCCAGCAGCTTAAGCGGCGGGGGGGCAGCCGGGGAGCTGTTTTTT	CASSLSGGGAAGELFF
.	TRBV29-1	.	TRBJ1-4	TGCAGCGTAGAAAGACAGGCGACTAATGAAAAACTGTTTTTT	CSVERQATNEKLFF
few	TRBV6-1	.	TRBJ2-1	TGTGCCAGCAGTGAACACGGGGCCGTATACAATGAGCAGTTCTTC	CASSEHGAVYNEQFF
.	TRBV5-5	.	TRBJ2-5	TGTGCCAGCAGCAGGGATCTCGAGACCCAGTACTTC	CASSRDLETQYF
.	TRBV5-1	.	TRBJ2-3	TGCGCCAGCGGCTGGAGGGGCCCAGATACGCAGTATTTT	CASGWRGPDTQYF
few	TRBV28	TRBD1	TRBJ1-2	TGTGCCAGCAGTTTGGAGACAGGGGGGAATGGCTACACCTTC	CASSLETGGNGYTF
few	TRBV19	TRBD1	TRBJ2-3	TGTGCCAGTAGTCCTCGACAGGGATTCACAGATACGCAGTATTTT	CASSPRQGFTDTQYF
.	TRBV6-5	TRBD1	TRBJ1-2	TGTGCCAGCAGTTACCTGGACAGGGGGCACTATGGCTACACCTTC	CASSYLDRGHYGYTF
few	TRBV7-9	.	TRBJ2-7	TGTGCCAGCAGCCCGTCTGGCGGGGTGAGCGAGCAGTACTTC	CASSPSGGVSEQYF
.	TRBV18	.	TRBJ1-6	TGTGCCAGCTCACCACCGGGACCCAATTCACCCCTCCACTTT	CASSPPGPNSPLHF
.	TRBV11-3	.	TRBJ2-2	TGTGCCAGCAGCGGCGGGGCGGGGAACACCGGGGAGCTGTTTTTT	CASSGGAGNTGELFF
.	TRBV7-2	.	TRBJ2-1	TGTGCCAGCAGGATCACCCAGGAGCAGTTCTTC	CASRITQEQFF
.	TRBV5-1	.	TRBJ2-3	TGCGCCAGCAGCTTAGTGGCAGATACGCAGTATTTT	CASSLVADTQYF
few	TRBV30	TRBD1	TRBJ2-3	TGTGCCTGGAGCGCGGGACAGGGGAACACAGATACGCAGTATTTT	CAWSAGQGNTDTQYF
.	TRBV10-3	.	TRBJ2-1	TGTGCCATCAGTGAGTGGGACAATGAGCAGTTCTTC	CAISEWDNEQFF
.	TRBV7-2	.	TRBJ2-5	TGTGCCAGCAGCTTAGCGCTATTCCAAGAGACCCAGTACTTC	CASSLALFQETQYF
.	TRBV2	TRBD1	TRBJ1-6	TGTGCCAGCAAGGGACAGGGGAGTAATTCACCCCTCCACTTT	CASKGQGSNSPLHF
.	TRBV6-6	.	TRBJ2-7	TGTGCCAGCAGTCTACAGGGATACGAGCAGTACTTC	CASSLQGYEQYF
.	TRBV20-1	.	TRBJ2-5	TGCAGTGCTGAGAGGGAGACCCAGTACTTC	CSAERETQYF
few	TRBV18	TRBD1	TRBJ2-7	TGTGCCAGCTCCCCGGGACAGGGGGAAGGGGAGTACTTC	CASSPGQGEGEYF
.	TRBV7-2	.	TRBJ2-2	TGTGCCAGCAGCTTCCACGGTAGTGGGGTCGGGGAGCTGTTTTTT	CASSFHGSGVGELFF
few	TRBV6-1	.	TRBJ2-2	TGTGCCAGCACCCGCACCGGGGAGCTGTTTTTT	CASTRTGELFF
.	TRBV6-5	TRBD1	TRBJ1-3	TGTGCCAGCAGTTTCACCACAGGGGCCTCTGGAAACACCATATATTTT	CASSFTTGASGNTIYF
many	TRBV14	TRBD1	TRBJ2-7	TGTGCCAGCAGCCAAAAAATCGGGACAGGGTACCACGAGCAGTACTTC	CASSQKIGTGYHEQYF
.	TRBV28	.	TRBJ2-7	TGTGCCACCCTAGGGGGGCGATTCTCCTACGAGCAGTACTTC	CATLGGRFSYEQYF
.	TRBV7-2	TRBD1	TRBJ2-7	TGTGCCAGCAGCCCCGGACAGGGGTCCCACGAGCAGTACTTC	CASSPGQGSHEQYF
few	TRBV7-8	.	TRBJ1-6	TGTGCCAGCAGCCTTGACAGTAATTCACCCCTCCACTTT	CASSLDSNSPLHF
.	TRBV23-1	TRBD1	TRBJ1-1	TGCGCCAGACCGGGACAGGGAGCTTTCTTT	CARPGQGAFF
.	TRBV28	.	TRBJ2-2	TGTGCCAGCAGTCTTCTTAGGGGCACCGGGGAGCTGTTTTTT	CASSLLRGTGELFF
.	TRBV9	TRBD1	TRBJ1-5	TGTGCCAGCAGCGAGGGGACAGGGAGCGGTCAGCCCCAGCATTTT	CASSEGTGSGQPQHF
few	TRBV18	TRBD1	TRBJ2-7	TGTGCCAGCTCGCCGGGACAGGTCGGGAACGAGCAGTACTTC	CASSPGQVGNEQYF
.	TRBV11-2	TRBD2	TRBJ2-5	TGTGCCAGCAGCACTAGCGCTGGCGAGACCCAGTACTTC	CASSTSAGETQYF
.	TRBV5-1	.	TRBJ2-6	TGCGCCAGCAGCTTGACTGAGGGGTCCGTCCTGACTTTC	CASSLTEGSVLTF
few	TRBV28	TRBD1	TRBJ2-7	TGTGCCAGCGGACCAGACAGGGCTAACTACGAGCAGTACTTC	CASGPDRANYEQYF
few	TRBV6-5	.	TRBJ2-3	TGTGCCAGCAGTTACTACGGCACAGATACGCAGTATTTT	CASSYYGTDTQYF
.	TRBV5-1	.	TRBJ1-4	TGCGCCAGCAGCTTGGCCCCAGGCGGTGAAAAACTGTTTTTT	CASSLAPGGEKLFF
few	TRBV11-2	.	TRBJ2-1	TGTGCCAGCAGCCCCCTGGGACCCAACAATGAGCAGTTCTTC	CASSPLGPNNEQFF
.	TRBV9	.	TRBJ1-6	TGTGCCAGCAGCCCCCCGGGGGGAAGGAATAATTCACCCCTCCACTTT	CASSPPGGRNNSPLHF
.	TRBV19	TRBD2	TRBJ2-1	TGTGCCAGTAGTATAGGTAGCGGGGGGGACAATGAGCAGTTCTTC	CASSIGSGGDNEQFF
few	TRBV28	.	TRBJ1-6	TGTGCCAGCAGCCCACCCTCAGGGTCCCCCCTCCACTTT	CASSPPSGSPLHF
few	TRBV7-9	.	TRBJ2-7	TGTGCCAGCAGCCTGTCCGCTACCTACGAGCAGTACTTC	CASSLSATYEQYF
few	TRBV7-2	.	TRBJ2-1	TGTGCCAGCAGCCGGCACAATGAGCAGTTCTTC	CASSRHNEQFF
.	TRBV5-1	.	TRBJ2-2	TGCGCCAGCAGCCCGATTGTGGACAGCAACCGGGAGCTGTTTTTT	CASSPIVDSNRELFF
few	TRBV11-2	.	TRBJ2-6	TGTGCCAGCAGCCGGAGAAACGCAGGGGCCAACGTCCTGACTTTC	CASSRRNAGANVLTF
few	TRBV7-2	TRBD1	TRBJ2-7	TGTGCCAGCAGCTTAGCGACAGGGGGTAGATTTGACGAGCAGTACTTC	CASSLATGGRFDEQYF
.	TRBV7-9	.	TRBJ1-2	TGTGCCAGCAGCTTAGCCGGAAACTATGGCTACACCTTC	CASSLAGNYGYTF
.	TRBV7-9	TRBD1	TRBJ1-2	TGTGCCAGCAGCATTGGACAGGGCTATGGCTACACCTTC	CASSIGQGYGYTF